The rows below give T cell receptor beta chains drawn from one sample of a study of blood T cell repertoires in COVID-19. Sequencing was performed with immunoSEQ multiplex PCR; in TCRdb, only in-frame clones are kept and a portion is missing. The table includes hundreds of thousands of clones, about 82% detected once. The sample comprised PBMCs or T cells enriched from blood (not recorded which). These TCRs come from a woman in her forties or fifties who had recovered from COVID-19. The CDR3 runs from the conserved cysteine through the conserved F or W. A D gene is named only where the DNA matches it firmly. Clone size is shown for a subset of rows, as once, few, many or a class of expanded clone.

D: -
size: -
J: TRBJ1-1
V: TRBV13
CDR3: CASSIRGAWGIEAFF
DNA: TGTGCCAGCAGCATCAGGGGCGCGTGGGGAATTGAAGCTTTCTTT

D: TRBD1
size: -
J: TRBJ1-2
V: TRBV7-9
CDR3: CASSTPGQGTRGYTF
DNA: TGTGCCAGCAGCACCCCGGGACAGGGGACACGCGGCTACACCTTC

D: -
size: -
J: TRBJ2-1
V: TRBV2
CDR3: CASGSYNEQFF
DNA: TGTGCCAGTGGGAGCTACAATGAGCAGTTCTTC

D: TRBD1
size: -
J: TRBJ1-4
V: TRBV9
CDR3: CASSTRTGTNEKLFF
DNA: TGTGCCAGCAGCACTCGGACAGGAACTAATGAAAAACTGTTTTTT

D: -
size: -
J: TRBJ2-5
V: TRBV7-9
CDR3: CASSLAGSGETQYF
DNA: TGTGCCAGCAGCTTAGCGGGCAGCGGGGAGACCCAGTACTTC

D: -
size: -
J: TRBJ1-1
V: TRBV30
CDR3: CAWSVRGTEAFF
DNA: TGTGCCTGGAGTGTACGAGGCACTGAAGCTTTCTTT

D: TRBD2
size: -
J: TRBJ2-1
V: TRBV6-2/TRBV6-3
CDR3: CASSLLAVGVGQFF
DNA: TGTGCCAGCAGTTTGCTAGCGGTTGGGGTTGGGCAGTTCTTC

D: -
size: -
J: TRBJ2-3
V: TRBV5-4
CDR3: CASSFFGGRTDTQYF
DNA: TGTGCCAGCAGCTTTTTTGGGGGCCGCACAGATACGCAGTATTTT

D: -
size: -
J: TRBJ2-3
V: TRBV28
CDR3: CASSHPLGTDTQYF
DNA: TGTGCCAGCAGCCATCCCCTAGGCACAGATACGCAGTATTTT

D: TRBD1
size: few
J: TRBJ1-2
V: TRBV5-5
CDR3: CASSYPDRVDGYTF
DNA: TGTGCCAGCAGCTACCCTGACAGGGTGGATGGCTACACCTTC

D: -
size: -
J: TRBJ2-1
V: TRBV7-2
CDR3: CASSVTGLEQFF
DNA: TGTGCCAGCAGCGTCACAGGTCTTGAGCAGTTCTTC

D: TRBD1
size: -
J: TRBJ1-2
V: TRBV28
CDR3: CASSTTGTGNYGYTF
DNA: TGTGCCAGCAGTACGACCGGGACAGGGAACTATGGCTACACCTTC

D: -
size: -
J: TRBJ2-3
V: TRBV16
CDR3: CASSQSLRGDTQYF
DNA: TGTGCCAGCAGCCAATCCCTACGCGGAGATACGCAGTATTTT

D: TRBD2
size: once
J: TRBJ2-3
V: TRBV10-1
CDR3: CASSEIASGSTDTQYF
DNA: TGCGCCAGCAGTGAGATAGCTAGCGGGAGCACAGATACGCAGTATTTT

D: TRBD2
size: -
J: TRBJ2-4
V: TRBV15
CDR3: CATSMGLAGGGTAKNIQYF
DNA: TGTGCCACCAGCATGGGACTAGCGGGAGGGGGTACGGCCAAAAACATTCAGTACTTC

D: TRBD2
size: -
J: TRBJ2-3
V: TRBV27
CDR3: CASSLYGRGGGTDTQYF
DNA: TGTGCCAGCAGTTTATATGGGCGGGGAGGGGGCACAGATACGCAGTATTTT

D: TRBD2
size: -
J: TRBJ2-1
V: TRBV9
CDR3: CASSLIAGGTYNEQFF
DNA: TGTGCCAGCAGCCTGATAGCGGGGGGGACCTACAATGAGCAGTTCTTC

D: -
size: -
J: TRBJ2-7
V: TRBV11-3
CDR3: CASSLGPYGNSRSYEQYF
DNA: TGTGCCAGCAGCTTAGGCCCGTACGGGAACTCAAGGTCCTACGAGCAGTACTTC

D: -
size: -
J: TRBJ1-2
V: TRBV7-9
CDR3: CASSQARSYGYTF
DNA: TGTGCCAGCAGCCAAGCCCGTTCTTATGGCTACACCTTC

D: -
size: once
J: TRBJ2-2
V: TRBV6-2/TRBV6-3
CDR3: CASSKGLGELFF
DNA: TGTGCCAGCAGTAAGGGACTCGGGGAGCTGTTTTTT

D: -
size: -
J: TRBJ1-1
V: TRBV7-2
CDR3: CASSPLSRGTEAFF
DNA: TGTGCCAGCAGCCCTCTGAGTAGGGGCACTGAAGCTTTCTTT

D: -
size: once
J: TRBJ2-5
V: TRBV19
CDR3: CASSKTSNQETQYF
DNA: TGTGCCAGTAGCAAAACAAGTAACCAAGAGACCCAGTACTTC

D: -
size: -
J: TRBJ1-3
V: TRBV28
CDR3: CASSVPGNTIYF
DNA: TGTGCCAGCAGCGTTCCGGGAAACACCATATATTTT

D: TRBD1
size: -
J: TRBJ1-2
V: TRBV27
CDR3: CASSLWGQASGYTF
DNA: TGTGCCAGCAGTCTCTGGGGACAGGCCTCCGGCTACACCTTC

D: -
size: -
J: TRBJ2-5
V: TRBV10-1
CDR3: CASSQGFQETQYF
DNA: TGCGCCAGCAGCCAGGGGTTCCAAGAGACCCAGTACTTC

D: -
size: -
J: TRBJ2-1
V: TRBV5-4
CDR3: CASAPGGSLTAEQFF
DNA: TGTGCCAGCGCCCCCGGGGGTAGCTTAACGGCGGAGCAGTTCTTC

D: TRBD1
size: -
J: TRBJ2-1
V: TRBV11-2
CDR3: CASSLVYRGINNEQFF
DNA: TGTGCCAGCAGCTTAGTCTACAGGGGTATCAACAATGAGCAGTTCTTC

D: TRBD2
size: -
J: TRBJ2-1
V: TRBV9
CDR3: CASSAGTSGGARNEQFF
DNA: TGTGCCAGCAGCGCCGGGACTAGCGGGGGGGCCAGGAATGAGCAGTTCTTC

D: TRBD2
size: few
J: TRBJ2-7
V: TRBV4-1
CDR3: CASSQDRGLAREQYF
DNA: TGCGCCAGCAGCCAAGATAGAGGACTAGCTCGCGAGCAGTACTTC

D: TRBD1
size: -
J: TRBJ1-5
V: TRBV6-5
CDR3: CASRAGQGRSQHF
DNA: TGTGCCAGCAGAGCGGGACAGGGGAGGTCCCAGCATTTT

D: TRBD1
size: -
J: TRBJ2-7
V: TRBV2
CDR3: CASSERGTGLSEQYF
DNA: TGTGCCAGCAGTGAACGGGGGACAGGGCTGTCGGAGCAGTACTTC

D: -
size: -
J: TRBJ1-1
V: TRBV19
CDR3: CASSMGFRNTEAFF
DNA: TGTGCCAGTAGTATGGGCTTCCGGAACACTGAAGCTTTCTTT

D: TRBD1
size: once
J: TRBJ1-6
V: TRBV28
CDR3: CASSLPTQGDRGLGSPLHF
DNA: TGTGCCAGCAGTTTGCCGACCCAGGGGGACAGGGGGTTAGGTTCACCCCTCCACTTT

D: TRBD2
size: -
J: TRBJ2-2
V: TRBV7-2
CDR3: CASRTSGGAGELFF
DNA: TGTGCCAGCAGAACTAGCGGGGGGGCCGGGGAGCTGTTTTTT

D: -
size: -
J: TRBJ1-4
V: TRBV5-1
CDR3: CASSLAGVEKLFF
DNA: TGCGCCAGCAGCTTGGCAGGGGTCGAAAAACTGTTTTTT

D: -
size: -
J: TRBJ1-5
V: TRBV2
CDR3: CASIRGKGGSQPQHF
DNA: TGTGCCAGCATCCGAGGGAAGGGCGGGAGTCAGCCCCAGCATTTT

D: -
size: -
J: TRBJ2-2
V: TRBV5-1
CDR3: CASSLVAGPNTGELFF
DNA: TGCGCCAGCAGCTTGGTCGCGGGACCGAACACCGGGGAGCTGTTTTTT

D: -
size: -
J: TRBJ1-1
V: TRBV28
CDR3: CASSRELNTEAFF
DNA: TGTGCCAGCTCAAGAGAATTGAACACTGAAGCTTTCTTT

D: -
size: -
J: TRBJ2-3
V: TRBV2
CDR3: CAGHGTGVLNTQYF
DNA: TGTGCCGGACACGGGACTGGCGTTTTAAATACGCAGTATTTT

D: TRBD1
size: -
J: TRBJ1-3
V: TRBV19
CDR3: CASSNSGTGSAGNTIYF
DNA: TGTGCCAGTAGTAATTCCGGGACAGGGTCGGCTGGAAACACCATATATTTT

D: -
size: -
J: TRBJ1-4
V: TRBV15
CDR3: CATSRVDSGNEKLFF
DNA: TGTGCCACCAGCAGAGTGGACAGTGGGAATGAAAAACTGTTTTTT

D: -
size: few
J: TRBJ1-2
V: TRBV5-1
CDR3: CASSARGTGTSYGYTF
DNA: TGCGCCAGCAGCGCCAGGGGAACTGGAACCAGCTATGGCTACACCTTC

D: -
size: -
J: TRBJ2-5
V: TRBV2
CDR3: CASSAEETQYF
DNA: TGTGCCAGCAGCGCAGAAGAGACCCAGTACTTC

D: -
size: -
J: TRBJ1-3
V: TRBV6-2/TRBV6-3
CDR3: CASSYIWSDRERNTIYF
DNA: TGTGCCAGCAGTTACATCTGGTCGGACAGAGAACGAAACACCATATATTTT

D: -
size: -
J: TRBJ2-5
V: TRBV6-5
CDR3: CASSTRVQETQYF
DNA: TGTGCCAGCAGCACCAGGGTTCAAGAGACCCAGTACTTC